The sequence of this TCR beta chain was determined in a study of cytomegalovirus exposure and HLA in healthy donors. Study outcomes and limitations: The study flagged around 160 TCR beta chains as cytomegalovirus-associated. A missense variant in DCLRE1C was later tied to TCR beta V- and J-gene trimming.

The CDR3 is 15 amino acids. V lost 0 bases and J lost 8; bases outside the gene matches: 6. Germline CDR1 reads SGHRS; CDR2 reads YFSETQ. Primers included in the PCR were 60 Vbeta and 13 Jbeta primers. Data came from immunoSEQ multiplex PCR; TCRdb stores just in-frame clones and leaves some out. The sample comprises 100,000 or so clones, approximately 74% of which are singletons, and roughly 2% rests with the top ten. Turning to this clone: Its target is unknown.

The sample comprised PBMCs. The V gene is TRBV5-1, the J gene TRBJ2-1, with 9 bases that match TRBD2. The clonotype was recovered from a woman aged 40 to 50 in good health and CMV-seronegative. The CDR3 region is CASSLGSSGTDEQFF. The CDR3 DNA reads TGCGCCAGCAGCTTGGGTTCTAGCGGGACGGATGAGCAGTTCTTC.